The next 10 T cell receptor beta chains were all read from a single sample in a study of breast tumors, draining lymph nodes, adjacent tissues. TCRdb re-called the multiplex PCR reads with MiXCR, one entry per CDR3 protein. The table records about 8,300 distinct CDR3 sequences, nearly 75% of them present only once. The sequencing input was tumor-adjacent breast tissue. The receptors here all came from a female donor with breast cancer. Some clones in this sample may be carry-over from other donors' samples.

This chain uses TRBV20-1 with TRBJ2-7; 11 nucleotides line up with TRBD1. Germline V gene data show CDR1 as DFQATT and CDR2 as SNEGSKA (reference sequence). J gave up 3 bases and V 3 bases, and 4 bases lay outside the gene matches. CDR3 size: 14 residues. The CDR3 nucleotides are TGCAGTGCTAGCGGACAGGGGGCTGACTACGAGCAGTACTTC. Protein: CSASGQGADYEQYF.

The chain uses TRBV11-3 and TRBJ2-5, with TRBD2 matching over 9 bases. Per germline, CDR1 SGHNT and CDR2 YENEEA. The CDR3 has 13 residues. V dropped 8 bases and J dropped 3; count of bases not matched to a gene: 4. CDR3: CASRAGGEETQYF. CDR3 DNA: TGTGCCAGCCGTGCGGGAGGGGAAGAGACCCAGTACTTC.

The chain carries TRBV20-1 and TRBJ2-3; 11 nucleotides agree with TRBD2. V lost 0 bases and J lost 4; bases outside the gene matches: 3. This CDR3 contains 15 residues. CDR1 DFQATT and CDR2 SNEGSKA come from the germline V gene (reference sequence). The CDR3 DNA sequence: TGCAGTGCTAGAGACCTAGCGGGAGGCGCAGATACGCAGTATTTT. Protein product: CSARDLAGGADTQYF.

A few counts support this clonotype. This chain connects TRBV7-9 to TRBJ2-7; a possible D gene is TRBD2 (6 bases). V was pared by 8 bases and J by 5 bases, with 10 bases between. Germline values: CDR1 SEHNR, CDR2 FQNEAQ (reference sequence). CDR3 length equals 11 residues. The CDR3 nucleotides are TGTGCCAGCGGGAGGTCGAACGAGCAGTACTTC. Translation: CASGRSNEQYF.

This rearrangement joins TRBV11-2 to TRBJ2-7; D might be TRBD2 (5 bases). The CDR3 runs to 14 residues. Germline CDR1 SGHAT, CDR2 FQNNGV. With 5 bases removed from V and 6 bases from J, the gap between germline ends came to 17 bases. DNA for the CDR3: TGTGCCAGCAGCCCCATCGGGGTCGCACGCGAGCAGTACTTC. It encodes CASSPIGVAREQYF.

V is TRBV7-2 and J is TRBJ2-7; TRBD2 aligns across 7 bases. Germline-derived CDR1 and CDR2 are SGHTA and FQGNSA. The CDR3 runs to 14 residues. Trimming removed 5 bases from V and 3 bases from J; junction bases left unmatched: 7. CDR3 sequence reads: CASSPQGGGYEQYF. The CDR3 region has the DNA TGTGCCAGCAGCCCCCAGGGCGGGGGCTACGAGCAGTACTTC.

The CDR3 loop reads CSAREDRGYGYTF. In DNA, the CDR3 is TGCAGTGCTAGAGAGGACAGGGGCTATGGCTACACCTTC. The chain recombines TRBV20-1 with TRBJ1-2, with 9 bases matching TRBD1. There are 13 residues in the CDR3. J gave up 4 bases and V 0 bases, and 0 bases lay outside the gene matches. Germline loops: CDR1 DFQATT, CDR2 SNEGSKA (reference sequence).

V and J are TRBV6-6 and TRBJ1-3; D unresolved. V dropped 2 bases and J dropped 4 bases, with 9 bases sitting between them. The germline CDR1 and CDR2 sequences are MNHNY and SVGAGI (reference sequence). The CDR3 length is 14 residues. The CDR3, as DNA: TGTGCCAGCAGTTACCCTGCTCAGGGAAACACCATATATTTT. Translation gives CASSYPAQGNTIYF.

Comment on this clonotype: Mismatch with germline at one junction end may stem from a read error. The chain joins TRBV12-3 or TRBV12-4 to TRBJ1-6, with 7 nucleotides matching TRBD1. This CDR3 has 15 residues. CDR3 DNA sequence: TGTGCCAGCAGTCGACAGGGACCCTATAATTCACCCCCCCACTTT. This codes for CASSRQGPYNSPPHF.

The CDR3 sequence: CASSFMDRGNTIYF. The DNA for the CDR3 is TGCGCCAGCAGCTTTATGGACAGGGGAAACACCATATATTTT. The V and J genes are TRBV5-1 and TRBJ1-3; TRBD1 aligns across 7 bases. In germline, CDR1 is SGHRS, CDR2 YFSETQ. V was clipped by 2 bases and J by 4 bases; unmatched bases: 3. This CDR3 region has 14 residues.